Listed below are T cell receptor beta chains from one sample, sequenced in a study of blood T cells in healthy people across ages. TCRdb redid the calling of the 5' RACE reads with MiXCR, one entry per CDR3 protein. The sample holds fewer than 750,000 distinct CDR3 sequences, approximately 52% seen once. Sequenced: blood. The receptors originated from a woman older than 75 in good health. The CDR3 runs from the conserved cysteine through the conserved F or W. A D gene is named only where the DNA matches it firmly. Clone sizes are given selectively: once, few, many, or a class where the clone is expanded.

V	size	J	D	DNA	CDR3
TRBV20-1	many	TRBJ2-5	.	TGCAGTGCTACCCCGGGCAGGGGAGCCCAGTACTTC	CSATPGRGAQYF
TRBV6-5	.	TRBJ2-3	.	TGTGCCAGCAGTTACTCTTCGGTCACAGATACGCAGTATTTT	CASSYSSVTDTQYF
TRBV20-1	few	TRBJ2-7	TRBD2	TGCAGTGCTAGAGGGACGACTAGCGGGTCCTACAATGAGCAGTACTTC	CSARGTTSGSYNEQYF
TRBV28	once	TRBJ1-5	.	TGTGCCACCAGGAGAGGGCTTTATCAGCCCCAGCATTTT	CATRRGLYQPQHF
TRBV5-1	.	TRBJ2-2	.	TGCGCCAGCAGCTTGGGTACGACATCCACCGCCCCCGGGGAGCTGTTTTTT	CASSLGTTSTAPGELFF
TRBV20-1	many	TRBJ2-3	TRBD2	TGCAGTGCTAGGGGGGCGGGGGGGCCGAATACGCAGTATTTT	CSARGAGGPNTQYF
TRBV7-2	few	TRBJ2-7	TRBD1	TGTGCCAGCAGCTTAGGGACAGGAGATATCCAGTACTTC	CASSLGTGDIQYF
TRBV10-3	.	TRBJ2-7	TRBD2	TGTGCCATCAGAGGGGACTACTCCTACGAGCAGTACTTC	CAIRGDYSYEQYF
TRBV18	.	TRBJ1-1	TRBD1	TGTGCCAGCTCACCACGAGACAGGGCCTGCGAAGCTTTCTTT	CASSPRDRACEAFF
TRBV2	many	TRBJ2-3	TRBD2	TGTGCCTCCCGGGGGGACACAGATACGCAGTATTTT	CASRGDTDTQYF
TRBV20-1	.	TRBJ2-3	.	TGCAGTGCCCCGGACGCGGGTGTCGGCACAGATACGCAGTATTTT	CSAPDAGVGTDTQYF
TRBV6-5	once	TRBJ1-1	.	TGTGCCAGCAGTTTTTCTTCTGAGGGGATAAACACTGAAGCTTTCTTT	CASSFSSEGINTEAFF
TRBV12-3/TRBV12-4	.	TRBJ1-6	.	TGTGCCAGCAGCTCGACAGGACTGAATTCACCCCTCCACTTT	CASSSTGLNSPLHF
TRBV28	.	TRBJ2-5	.	TGTGCCAGCAGTACGCAGCCGGGACGGGAGACCCAGTACTTC	CASSTQPGRETQYF
TRBV10-3	few	TRBJ2-3	.	TGTGCCACGGTAGGGCAGAACACAGATACGCAGTATTTT	CATVGQNTDTQYF
TRBV6-5	many	TRBJ2-2	.	TGTGCCAGCAGTTACTGGCGGAACACCGGGGAGCTGTTTTTT	CASSYWRNTGELFF
TRBV6-6	.	TRBJ1-2	TRBD1	TGTGCCAGCAGTGCGGGACAGGGGACGTATGGCTACACCTTC	CASSAGQGTYGYTF